This T cell receptor beta chain stems from a study of cytomegalovirus exposure and HLA in healthy donors. Study-level results: Cytomegalovirus status was reportedly diagnosed by the classifier with high specificity and sensitivity. Later, an analysis found that TCR clusters from the first cohort tended to co-occur in the approximately 130 validation repertoires. Many donors carried some public TCRs, although rarity characterized most TCR sequences.

Assay: immunoSEQ multiplex PCR; the TCRdb copy retains only in-frame clones and omits some. The repertoire consists of 200,000 to 300,000 clones, with about 90% occurring once and the leading ten covering around 3.1%. With respect to this clone: Its target is unknown.

The CDR3 totals 16 residues. Trimming cost V 5 bases and J 3 bases; bases outside gene matches: 11. Germline V CDR1 and CDR2: SGHAT, FQNNGV. This receptor was taken from a woman aged 25 to 45 in good health and CMV-seronegative. The sequenced sample was PBMCs. The chain is built from TRBV11-2 and TRBJ2-7; 9 bases map to TRBD1. As DNA, the CDR3 is TGTGCCAGCAGCACTTTGACGGGACAGGGTAACTACGAGCAGTACTTC. The encoded protein is CASSTLTGQGNYEQYF.